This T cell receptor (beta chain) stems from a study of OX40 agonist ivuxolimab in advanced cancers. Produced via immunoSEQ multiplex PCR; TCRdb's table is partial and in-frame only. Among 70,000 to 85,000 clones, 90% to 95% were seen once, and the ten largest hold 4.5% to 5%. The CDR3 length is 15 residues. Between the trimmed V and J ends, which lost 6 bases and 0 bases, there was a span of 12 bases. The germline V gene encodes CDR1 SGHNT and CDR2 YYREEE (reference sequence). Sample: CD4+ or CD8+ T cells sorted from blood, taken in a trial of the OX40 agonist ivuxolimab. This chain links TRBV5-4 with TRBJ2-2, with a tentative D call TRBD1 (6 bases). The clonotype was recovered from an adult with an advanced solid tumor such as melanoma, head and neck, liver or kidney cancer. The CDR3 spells CASKVGTTNTGELFF. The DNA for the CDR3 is TGTGCCAGCAAGGTCGGGACAACGAACACCGGGGAGCTGTTTTTT. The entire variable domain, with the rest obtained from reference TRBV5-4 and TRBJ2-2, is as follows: ETGVTQSPTHLIKTRGQQVTLRCSSQSGHNTVSWYQQALGQGPQFIFQYYREEENGRGNFPPRFSGLQFPNYSSELNVNALELDDSALYLCASKVGTTNTGELFFGEGSRLTVL.